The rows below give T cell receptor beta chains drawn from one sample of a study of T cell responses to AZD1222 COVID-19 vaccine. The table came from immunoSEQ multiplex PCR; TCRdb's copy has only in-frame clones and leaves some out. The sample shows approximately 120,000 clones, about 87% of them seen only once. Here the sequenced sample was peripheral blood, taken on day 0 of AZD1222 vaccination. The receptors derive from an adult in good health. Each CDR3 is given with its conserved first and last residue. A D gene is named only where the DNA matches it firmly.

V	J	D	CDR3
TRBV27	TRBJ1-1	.	CASSFNPGLNTEAFF
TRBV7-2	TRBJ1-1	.	CASSPPRRNTEAFF
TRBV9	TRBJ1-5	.	CASSVAGTDNQPQHF
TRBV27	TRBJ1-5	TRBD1	CASSYQGVNQPQHF
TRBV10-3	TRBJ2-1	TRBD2	CAISESTGTKNEQFF
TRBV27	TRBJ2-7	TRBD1	CASSSGDRFSEQYF
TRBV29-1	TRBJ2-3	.	CSARGGQGRTDTQYF
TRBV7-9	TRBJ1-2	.	CASSIPGNYGYTF
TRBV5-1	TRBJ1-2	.	CASSLADSQYGYTF
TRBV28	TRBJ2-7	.	CASSLDQYEQYF
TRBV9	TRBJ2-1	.	CASSVGQGGRYNEQFF
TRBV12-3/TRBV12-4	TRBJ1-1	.	CASFLQGNTEAFF
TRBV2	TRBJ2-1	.	CASSEDGSSYNEQFF
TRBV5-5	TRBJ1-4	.	CASSPQGRDEKLFF
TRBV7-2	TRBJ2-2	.	CASSFDTGELFF
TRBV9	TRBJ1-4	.	CASTPRGGEGEKLFF
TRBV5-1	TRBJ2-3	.	CASRGILGADTQYF
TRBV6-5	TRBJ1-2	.	CASSYSSDYGYTF
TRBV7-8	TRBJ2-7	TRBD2	CASSLSPRTSGRSSYEQYF
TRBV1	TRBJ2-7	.	CTSSQGEQGRREGPRNEQYF
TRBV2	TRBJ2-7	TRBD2	CASKGGYRTYEQYF
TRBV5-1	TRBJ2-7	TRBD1	CASSYGQENYEQYF
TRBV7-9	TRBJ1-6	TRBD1	CASRARDRAQNSPLHF
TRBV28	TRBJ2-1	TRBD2	CASSFSRGGLDEQFF